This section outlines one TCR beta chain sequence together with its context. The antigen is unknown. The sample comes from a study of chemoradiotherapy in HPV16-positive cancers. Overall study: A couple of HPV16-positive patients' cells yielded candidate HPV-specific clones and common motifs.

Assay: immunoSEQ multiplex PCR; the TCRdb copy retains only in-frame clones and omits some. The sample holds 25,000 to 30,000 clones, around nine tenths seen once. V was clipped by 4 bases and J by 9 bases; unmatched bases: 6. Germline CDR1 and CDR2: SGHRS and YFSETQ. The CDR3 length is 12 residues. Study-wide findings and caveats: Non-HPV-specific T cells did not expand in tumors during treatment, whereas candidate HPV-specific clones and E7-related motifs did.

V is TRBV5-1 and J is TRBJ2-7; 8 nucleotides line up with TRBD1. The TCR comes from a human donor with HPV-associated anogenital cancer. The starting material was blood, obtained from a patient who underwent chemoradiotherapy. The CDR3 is CASSTGQGGQYF. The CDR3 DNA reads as TGCGCCAGCAGCACCGGACAGGGTGGGCAGTACTTC.